This T cell receptor beta chain was identified in a study of blood T cell repertoires in COVID-19. Whole-study context: Both acute and convalescent COVID-19 samples were obtained from the United States, Italy and Spain. PBMCs, B-cell-depleted T cells, or T cells were the source of the cDNA or gDNA that made up the material.

Here immunoSEQ multiplex PCR was the method, and the copy in TCRdb shows in-frame clones only, minus some. The sample has about 230,000 clones, around 80% seen once. This clone showed up just a few times. Trimming removed 7 bases from V and 0 bases from J, with 15 bases in between. The length of the CDR3 is 15 residues. The V gene's germline CDR1 is MDHEN and CDR2 SYDVKM. The specimen was peripheral blood. This chain connects TRBV28 to TRBJ1-1; the D gene is possibly TRBD1 (5 bases). The TCR sequence derives from a woman aged 40 to 49 who had recovered from COVID-19. As DNA, the CDR3 is TGTGCCAGCACCGCGGGGGGTCCGTTGAACACTGAAGCTTTCTTT. Its protein product is CASTAGGPLNTEAFF.